The 2 T cell receptor beta chains given below trace back to one sample, sequenced in a study of blood T cells in healthy people across ages. A second roughly 7 to 12 cycle PCR used barcoded and J-beta primers. Via MiXCR, TCRdb re-called the 5' RACE reads, giving one row per CDR3 protein. This sample has around 1,000,000 distinct CDR3 sequences; roughly 24% occur once, and the top ten carry about 0.72%. The data also belong to a second study, concerning T cells of mothers and their children.

Sequencing was performed on blood. These receptors were taken from a girl aged 2 to 9 in good health.

The chain has TRBV4-1 and TRBJ2-5, with D perhaps matching TRBD1 (5 bases). TRBJ2-1 matches the DNA end more closely, so the J call is doubtful. Germline V gives CDR1 MGHRA, CDR2 YSYEKL. The CDR3 length is 16 residues. The DNA of the CDR3 is TGCGCCAGCAGCCGCGTAATAGGACAAGTGAGCACTGAGCAGTTCTTC. Protein: CASSRVIGQVSTEQFF.

This clonotype was counted a few times. CDR3 DNA: TGTGCCAGCAGACTAGGAGATTGGGAGCAGTTCTTC. It yields the protein CASRLGDWEQFF. The chain joins TRBV6-6 to TRBJ2-1; TRBD2 might be the D (5 bases). The CDR3 sequence is 12 residues long. The V end lost 6 bases, the J end lost 10 bases, and 13 bases lay between the germline ends. Germline V gene data show CDR1 as MNHNY and CDR2 as SVGAGI (reference sequence).